This T cell receptor beta chain was recovered during a study of STAT5B mutations in CD4+ large granular lymphocyte leukemia. This table comes from immunoSEQ multiplex PCR, and its TCRdb copy is limited to in-frame clones, with some not included. Of more than 30,000 clones listed, roughly nine tenths were seen once; the top ten hold 0.4% to 0.5%. The clonotype originates from a human donor in good health. The specimen sequenced was CD4+ T cells from blood buffy coats.

The CDR3 region has the DNA TGTGCCAGCAGTTACCATCGGGACAGGCTCCAAGAGACCCAGTACTTC. Its protein product is CASSYHRDRLQETQYF. This chain links TRBV6-6 with TRBJ2-5; 8 bases agree with TRBD1. Looked up from germline, CDR1 is MNHNY and CDR2 is SVGAGI (reference sequence). The CDR3 totals 16 residues. Germline trimming cut 2 bases from V and 1 base from J; bases unmatched to any gene: 6.